The present TCR beta chain was sequenced within a study of technical replicates of blood from a few donors (dated by TCRdb to about 2017). Libraries were built with the immunoSEQ multiplex PCR assay. TCRdb's version of the immuneACCESS table is confined to in-frame rearrangements and falls short of the full clone set. An unresolved V gene accounts for under half of the shortfall where checked; the remainder is of unknown origin. The sample table records 90,000 to 100,000 clones; approximately 95% of these occur just once. The ten top clones hold roughly 0.39% of the sample. Reading from cysteine to phenylalanine, the CDR3 counts 16 amino acids. Only the CDR3 region is kept as DNA, spanning 48 bases read in frame from base 1. The germline V gene (reference sequence) provides CDR1 SGHNT and CDR2 YYREEE. The germline ends are 18 bases apart after V is trimmed by 5 bases and J by 1 base. Comment on this clone: No cognate antigen has been identified for it. Qualities for individual bases were not recorded, and no much larger clone is one base off.

This sequence uses TRBV5-4 and TRBJ1-1; a confident D gene designation cannot be given. The receptor comes from a human donor in good health. The specimen was T cells isolated from PBMCs. The DNA reads TGTGCCAGCAGTGGGAGTGGCGGGCAGAGGAACACTGAAGCTTTCTTT. It is translated as CASSGSGGQRNTEAFF.